This TCR beta chain was captured by sequencing in a study of radiation and T cells in renal cell carcinoma (dated by TCRdb to about 2020). About the full investigation: The samples were obtained from a clinical trial, where primary renal cell carcinomas were treated with 15 Gy stereotactic body radiation therapy and then removed by nephrectomy 4 weeks afterward. A total of 50 to 60 samples underwent TCR beta sequencing, made up of 25 or so tumors and roughly 27 peripheral blood samples. A total of 4 million to 5 million unique CDR3 nucleotide sequences, encoding 2.5 million to 3 million unique CDR3 amino acid sequences, were found across all 50 or so samples. General study outcomes and caveats: An increase in top tumor clonotypes in blood was observed from baseline to 2 weeks post-radiation, followed by contraction by 4 weeks, which was taken to suggest transient expansion of tumor-resident clones. Because no pretreatment tumor biopsies were available, whether clonotypes were present in the tumor at baseline could not be determined. Changes in the blood repertoire were not tracked past 4 weeks after treatment. Effects of radiation dose or scheduling on the TCR repertoire could not be addressed with the single-armed trial design.

In regard to this clone: It has no known antigen specificity. Qualities for individual bases were not recorded, and no much larger clone is one base off.

The CDR3 measures 14 amino acids from cysteine to phenylalanine. Only the CDR3 DNA is retained, 42 bases long and in frame from the first base. The germline V gene sets CDR1 to LGHNA and CDR2 to YSLEER. Deletion took 1 base off V and 4 bases off J, with a span of 8 bases between the germline ends. This specimen's time point label, interpreted: baseline pretreatment blood. In light of the paper, this sample's treatment or condition label describes: 15 Gy SBRT to primary tumor, nephrectomy 4 weeks later. Serial peripheral blood from radiation-treated patients was sampled at baseline, 2 weeks and 4 weeks after SBRT to track tumor-enriched clonotypes. Every patient's renal cell carcinoma showed clear cell pathology. Genomic DNA for TCR sequencing was prepared using the QIAamp DNA Blood Mini Kit (Qiagen). Samples were included in the analyses only if all quality control checks were passed. TCR beta libraries were generated from genomic DNA with the immunoSEQ kit, following the manufacturer's recommendations. To prepare libraries, a first multiplex PCR with proprietary primers was run, followed by a second PCR that added unique barcodes, and a bead cleanup was done after each round. A positive control reaction and a negative control reaction, both provided in the kit, were run with every batch of samples. The final libraries were assessed on an Agilent 4200 TapeStation D1000 ScreenTape, pooled by volume, and quantified by qPCR. An Illumina NextSeq500 fitted with a MidOutput 150-cycle cartridge performed the sequencing, running 156 Read1 cycles and 15 Index1 cycles with the kit's custom primers. The pooled library was loaded at approximately 0.92 pM with approximately 20% PhiX control spiked in. On the study's bioinformatics: Vendor-processed data were analyzed in R, and a clonotype was defined as all T cells sharing the same CDR3 nucleotide sequence. In the clone abundance analyses, frequencies were normalized to the 10,000 most abundant clones in each sample. Public T cell clones, averaging fewer than five per sample, were removed before analysis. A difference in abundance of at least 32-fold between compartments was used to define tumor-enriched and baseline blood-enriched clonotypes. A beta-binomial differential abundance model was used to identify clonotypes that were expanded or contracted between blood time points. Similarity between tumor and blood repertoires was quantified using the Baroni-Urbani and Buser coefficient, and groups were compared with two-tailed Wilcoxon tests in R. Held by TCRdb, this immuneACCESS table contains in-frame sequences only and omits some clones. Under half of the omission traces to an unresolved V gene where checked; the cause of the rest is unknown. Clone size and V and J calls were adopted from that table, with D and trimming inferred from the DNA. The sample table shows about 150,000 clones, and about 88% are seen once. Roughly 4% of the sample comes from the top ten.

Sequenced material: blood, taken from a patient whose treatment included radiotherapy and nephrectomy. The chain links TRBV4-3 with TRBJ1-3, with a weak D call of TRBD1 (6 bases match). This receptor was taken from a woman between 65 and 79 years old with renal cell carcinoma. At the DNA level, the sequence is TGCGCCAGCAGCCAAGCAGGGGTGGGAAACACCATATATTTT. It is translated as CASSQAGVGNTIYF.